Presented here are 3 T cell receptor beta chains from one specimen sequenced in a study of T cell responses to AZD1222 COVID-19 vaccine. Sequenced by immunoSEQ multiplex PCR; TCRdb stores in-frame clones only, minus some. The sample lists 150,000 to 200,000 clones, 85% to 95% occurring once. The source material was peripheral blood, sampled on day 0 of AZD1222 vaccination. All receptors come from an adult in good health.

The chain links TRBV30 to TRBJ2-3, with D possibly being TRBD1 (5 bases). Germline CDR1 reads GTSNPN; CDR2 reads SVGIG (reference sequence). V was pared by 1 base and J by 2 bases, with 7 bases between. CDR3 length equals 13 residues. The CDR3 DNA reads TGTGCCTGGAGTGATGGGGCCACAGATACGCAGTATTTT. Translation: CAWSDGATDTQYF.

To note about this clone: At one end, the junction sequence differs from germline, possibly due to a read error. This rearrangement joins TRBV27 to TRBJ1-1, with a tentative D call TRBD1 (5 bases). CDR1 is MNHEY, CDR2 SMNVEV, per germline (reference sequence). The CDR3 consists of 13 residues. CDR3 protein: CASSAPGRGEAFF. CDR3 DNA sequence: TGTGCCAGCAGTGCCCCCGGGCGAGGGGAAGCCTTCTTT.

For the CDR3, the DNA is TGCGCCAGCAGCTTGGGCAGGGTTGGCGAAAAACTGTTTTTT. This gives the protein CASSLGRVGEKLFF. The V gene is TRBV5-1, the J gene TRBJ1-4; D possibly corresponds to TRBD1 (5 bases). This CDR3 spans 14 amino acids. Germline loops: CDR1 SGHRS, CDR2 YFSETQ. V was trimmed by 0 bases and J by 8 bases, leaving 11 bases between them.